The 22 T cell receptor beta chains presented below share a single source sample, sequenced in a study of OX40 agonist ivuxolimab in advanced cancers. The table came from immunoSEQ multiplex PCR; TCRdb's copy has only in-frame clones and leaves some out. The sample has some 83,000 clones; 84% are singletons. Source: CD4+ or CD8+ T cells sorted from blood, taken in a trial of the OX40 agonist ivuxolimab. The receptor set was obtained from an adult with an advanced solid tumor such as melanoma, head and neck, liver or kidney cancer.

The chain combines TRBV7-3 with TRBJ2-2; TRBD1 agrees at 8 bases. The CDR3 is made up of 16 amino acids. Trimming removed 5 bases from V and 5 bases from J; junction bases left unmatched: 10. Germline CDR1 is SGHTA and CDR2 is FQGTGA. The CDR3 is CASSQEDRAGTGELFF. In nucleotides, the CDR3 is TGTGCCAGCAGCCAGGAGGACAGGGCGGGGACCGGGGAGCTGTTTTTT.

In DNA, the CDR3 is TGTGCCAGCAGAACGCAGGGGGGGGCTGGCTATGGCTACACCTTC. Protein product: CASRTQGGAGYGYTF. The rearrangement links TRBV27 to TRBJ1-2; 7 nucleotides match TRBD1. V was clipped by 6 bases and J by 4 bases; unmatched bases: 11. Germline lookup yields CDR1 MNHEY and CDR2 SMNVEV (reference sequence). The CDR3 is made up of 15 amino acids.

This clone has a handful of counts. This chain joins TRBV15 and TRBJ2-7; perhaps TRBD2 as D (6 bases). The CDR3 is made up of 13 amino acids. The germline V gene encodes CDR1 LNHNV and CDR2 YYDKDF (reference sequence). V lost 8 bases, J lost 2 bases, and 13 bases lay in between. The CDR3 loop reads CATGGPGAYEQYF. The CDR3 nucleotides read TGTGCCACCGGAGGGCCCGGGGCCTACGAGCAGTACTTC.

The gene calls are TRBV11-1 and TRBJ2-5; unclear D gene. The CDR3 consists of 14 residues. CDR1 and CDR2 from the germline V gene are SGHAT and FQDESV (reference sequence). Trimming cost V 0 bases and J 1 base, with 6 bases left between them. The chain's CDR3 is CASSLAGFQETQYF. The CDR3 DNA sequence: TGTGCCAGCAGCTTAGCTGGGTTCCAAGAGACCCAGTACTTC.

The CDR3 region is CASSLLGLAGVNQETQYF. In nucleotides, the CDR3 is TGTGCCAGCAGTTTACTCGGACTAGCGGGAGTGAACCAAGAGACCCAGTACTTC. This sequence joins TRBV27 and TRBJ2-5; 13 bases fit TRBD2. V shed 2 bases, J shed 0 bases, and the junction held 6 bases outside the gene matches. The CDR3 has 18 amino acids. The germline CDR1 and CDR2 sequences are MNHEY and SMNVEV (reference sequence).

In regard to this clone: The sample holds other DNA sequences that translate to the same CDR3. The chain employs TRBV18 and TRBJ1-3; D ambiguous. Trimming stripped 2 bases from V and 4 bases from J, with 3 bases between. The germline CDR1 and CDR2 sequences are KGHSH and LQKENI. The CDR3 consists of 12 residues. For the CDR3, the DNA is TGTGCCAGCTCACCAGGGGGAAACACCATATATTTT. It codes for CASSPGGNTIYF. Full variable domain (remainder filled in from reference TRBV18 and TRBJ1-3): NAGVMQNPRHLVRRRGQEARLRCSPMKGHSHVYWYRQLPEEGLKFMVYLQKENIIDESGMPKERFSAEFPKEGPSILRIQQVVRGDSAAYFCASSPGGNTIYFGEGSWLTVV.

This sequence joins TRBV19 and TRBJ1-4, with 7 bases identical to TRBD1. The J segment lost 8 bases and the V segment lost 3 bases, leaving 6 bases of the junction unmatched. Germline CDR1 reads LNHDA; CDR2 reads SQIVND (reference sequence). This CDR3 has 14 residues. The CDR3 DNA reads TGTGCCAGTAGTATCCGGACAGGTGGGGAAAAACTGTTTTTT. This translates into CASSIRTGGEKLFF. The variable domain in full, with the rest retrieved from reference TRBV19 and TRBJ1-4, is DGGITQSPKYLFRKEGQNVTLSCEQNLNHDAMYWYRQDPGQGLRLIYYSQIVNDFQKGDIAEGYSVSREKKESFPLTVTSAQKNPTAFYLCASSIRTGGEKLFFGSGTQLSVL.

This chain uses TRBV30 with TRBJ2-3; D remains ambiguous. This CDR3 comprises 13 residues. Germline lookup yields CDR1 GTSNPN and CDR2 SVGIG (reference sequence). Trimming cost V 3 bases and J 0 bases, with 7 bases left between them. CDR3 protein: CAWREPSTDTQYF. CDR3 DNA: TGTGCCTGGAGGGAGCCAAGCACAGATACGCAGTATTTT. Full variable domain (remainder filled in from reference TRBV30 and TRBJ2-3): SQTIHQWPATLVQPVGSPLSLECTVEGTSNPNLYWYRQAAGRGLQLLFYSVGIGQISSEVPQNLSASRPQDRQFILSSKKLLLSDSGFYLCAWREPSTDTQYFGPGTRLTVL.

The V gene is TRBV4-1, the J gene TRBJ2-1, with TRBD2 identical over 15 bases. The CDR3 runs to 17 residues. Losses at the gene ends were 4 bases for V and 7 bases for J; bases not matched to a gene: 8. CDR1 and CDR2 (germline): MGHRA, YSYEKL. The CDR3 nucleotides read TGCGCCAGCAGCCCTCCGGGACTAGCGGGAGGAAATAATGAGCAGTTCTTC. This encodes CASSPPGLAGGNNEQFF.

The CDR3 spells CASRAGLFTDTQYF. The CDR3 DNA is TGTGCCAGCAGAGCGGGACTCTTTACAGATACGCAGTATTTT. The chain combines TRBV28 with TRBJ2-3, with 7 bases fitting TRBD2. Germline CDR1 reads MDHEN; CDR2 reads SYDVKM. V shed 6 bases and J 3 bases; nucleotides not matched to a gene: 6. The CDR3 extends over 14 amino acids.

The rearrangement uses TRBV11-2 and TRBJ1-1; D uncertain. This CDR3 contains 11 residues. V was shortened by 5 bases and J by 7 bases, with 8 bases between the two germline ends. Looked up from germline, CDR1 is SGHAT and CDR2 is FQNNGV. CDR3 coding DNA: TGTGCCAGCAGCGACGGCCTTGAAGCTTTCTTT. It is translated as CASSDGLEAFF.

The V and J genes are TRBV6-1 and TRBJ1-2, with D uncertain. The CDR3 has 15 amino acids. Germline V gene data show CDR1 as MNHNS and CDR2 as SASEGT. V lost 5 bases and J 0 bases, leaving 13 bases between the germline ends. The CDR3 protein is CASSPTTVSNYGYTF. As DNA, the CDR3 is TGTGCCAGCAGTCCGACCACAGTGTCTAACTATGGCTACACCTTC.

This chain links TRBV6-1 with TRBJ1-5; D uncertain. With 2 bases removed from V and 9 bases from J, the gap between germline ends came to 20 bases. This CDR3 comprises 16 residues. Germline values: CDR1 MNHNS, CDR2 SASEGT. The CDR3 loop reads CASSETPARAVTPQHF. The CDR3, as DNA: TGTGCCAGCAGTGAAACACCCGCCCGGGCGGTCACGCCCCAGCATTTT.

Concerning this clone itself: The sample has other DNA sequences that encode this CDR3 too. The CDR3 bases are TGTGCCAGCAGCCCACAGGAGGTCTATGGCTACACCTTC. It codes for CASSPQEVYGYTF. The chain joins TRBV5-4 to TRBJ1-2; maybe TRBD1 (5 bases). This CDR3 spans 13 amino acids. CDR1 is SGHNT, CDR2 YYREEE, per germline (reference sequence). The germline V and J ends were trimmed by 4 bases and 4 bases, with 11 bases remaining between them. Looking up the rest from reference TRBV5-4 and TRBJ1-2 gives the full variable domain: ETGVTQSPTHLIKTRGQQVTLRCSSQSGHNTVSWYQQALGQGPQFIFQYYREEENGRGNFPPRFSGLQFPNYSSELNVNALELDDSALYLCASSPQEVYGYTFGSGTRLTVV.

This chain uses TRBV4-1 with TRBJ2-3; 8 bases map to TRBD1. The CDR3 has 15 amino acids. The V segment lost 2 bases and the J segment 1 base; nucleotides outside the gene matches: 2. Germline CDR1 reads MGHRA; CDR2 reads YSYEKL. CDR3 residues: CASSQLTGGTDTQYF. The DNA of the CDR3 is TGCGCCAGCAGCCAACTGACAGGGGGCACAGATACGCAGTATTTT.

CDR3 DNA sequence: TGTGCCAGCAGTGAAGGCAGGGGGTACATGAACACTGAAGCTTTCTTT. The encoded protein is CASSEGRGYMNTEAFF. The chain joins TRBV2 to TRBJ1-1, with TRBD1 matching over 7 bases. From germline, CDR1 is SNHLY and CDR2 FYNNEI. The trim removed 1 base at V and 0 bases at J, leaving 5 bases unmatched. The CDR3 is 16 amino acids.

This clone was observed once. CDR3 DNA sequence: TGTGCCAGCAGTGTACTACAAGAGACCCAGTACTTC. This encodes CASSVLQETQYF. The chain couples TRBV11-2 to TRBJ2-5; D unclear. The CDR3 covers 12 residues. V gave up 6 bases and J gave up 2 bases, with 7 bases separating them. Looked up from germline, CDR1 is SGHAT and CDR2 is FQNNGV.

CDR3 loop: CASSLGEQETQYF. For the CDR3, the DNA is TGTGCCAGCAGCTTAGGTGAACAAGAGACCCAGTACTTC. The chain joins TRBV7-3 to TRBJ2-5; D not certain. V was trimmed by 2 bases and J by 2 bases, leaving 6 bases between them. Germline values: CDR1 SGHTA, CDR2 FQGTGA. The CDR3 length is 13 residues. Together with reference TRBV7-3 and TRBJ2-5, the CDR3 gives the full variable domain: GAGVSQTPSNKVTEKGKYVELRCDPISGHTALYWYRQSLGQGPEFLIYFQGTGAADDSGLPNDRFFAVRPEGSVSTLKIQRTERGDSAVYLCASSLGEQETQYFGPGTRLLVL.

This chain connects TRBV29-1 to TRBJ2-7; tentative D call: TRBD1 (6 bases). The germline gives CDR1 SQVTM, CDR2 ANQGSEA. Trimming took 0 bases from V and 1 from J, leaving 10 bases between them. The CDR3 covers 14 residues. The CDR3 here is CSVEDQGGSYEQYF. In DNA form, the CDR3 reads TGCAGCGTTGAAGATCAAGGGGGATCCTACGAGCAGTACTTC.

The chain joins TRBV5-5 to TRBJ1-2; D is unresolved. The CDR3 is 16 amino acids. V lost 2 bases and J lost 4, with 18 bases in between. CDR1 is SGHKS and CDR2 is YYEKEE in the germline V gene (reference sequence). CDR3 loop: CASSFTPAISSYGYTF. Here the CDR3 DNA reads TGTGCCAGCAGCTTTACCCCGGCGATATCTAGCTATGGCTACACCTTC. Supplemented by reference TRBV5-5 and TRBJ1-2, the full variable domain reads DAGVTQSPTHLIKTRGQQVTLRCSPISGHKSVSWYQQVLGQGPQFIFQYYEKEERGRGNFPDRFSARQFPNYSSELNVNALLLGDSALYLCASSFTPAISSYGYTFGSGTRLTVV.

The J gene is TRBJ1-3, the V gene TRBV9; D not certain. V was clipped by 3 bases and J by 0 bases, with 10 bases between them. CDR1 SGDLS and CDR2 YYNGEE come from the germline V gene. CDR3 length equals 15 residues. The CDR3 bases are TGTGCCAGCAGCGAAAGTACTATCTCTGGAAACACCATATATTTT. Encoded protein: CASSESTISGNTIYF.

This clone was recorded only once. The chain has TRBV7-2 and TRBJ2-3; 7 bases map to TRBD2. Germline-derived CDR1 and CDR2 are SGHTA and FQGNSA. The CDR3 consists of 16 residues. V lost 1 base to trimming and J lost 5 bases; unmatched junction nucleotides: 9. The CDR3 bases are TGTGCCAGCAGCTTAGGGAGCGGGGCCGAGGGAGATACGCAGTATTTT. This translates into CASSLGSGAEGDTQYF.